This T cell receptor (beta chain) was found in a study of T cell repertoires in cytomegalovirus infection. For the study at large: It was recently identified HLA-C-restricted and well-studied HLA-B-restricted CMV epitopes that the study used. Indications of both CMV infection and matching HLA type were provided by public TCR beta signatures.

The CDR3 spans 16 residues. From germline, CDR1 is DFQATT and CDR2 SNEGSKA (reference sequence). Deletions cut 0 bases from V and 4 bases from J, with 15 bases between. Via MiXCR, TCRdb re-called the reads, giving one row per CDR3 protein. The table lists under 150,000 distinct CDR3 sequences, about 30% of them singletons. As regards this clonotype: Its antigen is not identified.

Findings of the study overall: People with CMV and the relevant HLA were identified by cumulative public TCR beta family frequency. The ex vivo response was dominated by HLA-C-restricted CMV-specific TCR beta clonotypes.

The TCR comes from a human donor in good health (CMV status not recorded). Some clones in this sample may be carry-over from other donors' samples. This chain links TRBV20-1 with TRBJ2-2; D uncertain. The sample here was CD8+ T cells from cultured PBMCs, taken from culture after CMV antigen stimulation. CDR3 sequence: CSARDRTGLATGELFF. For the CDR3, the DNA is TGCAGTGCTAGAGATCGGACGGGCTTGGCCACCGGGGAGCTGTTTTTT.